Shown below are 2 T cell receptor beta chains from a single sample sequenced in a study of cytomegalovirus exposure and HLA in healthy donors listed by TCRdb under 2017. The method was the immunoSEQ multiplex PCR assay. A mixture of 60 forward primers for TCR Vbeta segments and 13 reverse primers for TCR Jbeta segments was used in the multiplex PCR. In TCRdb, the immuneACCESS table is reduced to in-frame sequences with V and J assigned. These tables do not hold every clone; where another copy was compared, an unresolved V gene accounts for under half, and the others remain unexplained. The sample table lists under 150,000 clones, roughly 80% of them with a count of one. Together, the top ten hold approximately 3.6% of the sample. The specimen was PBMCs. Receptor source: a male donor in good health and CMV-seronegative.

J is TRBJ1-2 and V is TRBV4-1; D is possibly TRBD1 (6 bases). Germline V gene data show CDR1 as MGHRA and CDR2 as YSYEKL. The CDR3 consists of 15 residues. V was pared by 0 bases and J by 2 bases, with 10 bases between. The CDR3 loop reads CASSQETGTNYGYTF. In DNA form, the CDR3 reads TGCGCCAGCAGCCAAGAAACAGGGACCAACTATGGCTACACCTTC.

V is TRBV6-6 and J is TRBJ2-7; no reliable D call. The V end was cut by 1 base, the J end by 6 bases, with 7 bases between. Germline-derived CDR1 and CDR2 are MNHNY and SVGAGI (reference sequence). The CDR3 has 12 residues. CDR3: CASSYLLREQYF. The CDR3 DNA is TGTGCCAGCAGTTACTTGCTACGCGAGCAGTACTTC.